The entry that follows covers one T cell receptor beta chain sequence. What it binds is not known. The repertoire was sequenced with immunoSEQ multiplex PCR; TCRdb's copy has only in-frame clones and lacks some. The table lists tens of thousands of clones, roughly nine tenths of them singletons. The data stem from a study of OX40 agonist ivuxolimab in advanced cancers. Study summary: Patients received ivuxolimab, an intravenous treatment, every 2 weeks at 0.01 to 10 mg/kg. Enrollees could have had prior anti-PD-1, anti-PD-L1 or anti-CTLA-4 therapy, which about 42% had received. General study results and limits: Partial responders at 0.1-3.0 mg/kg showed near-lowest clonal expansion.

The V gene lost 4 bases and the J gene lost 0 bases, with 15 bases spanning the gap. Germline-derived CDR1 and CDR2 are SGDLS and YYNGEE. The CDR3 spans 16 residues. The sequences come from CD4+ or CD8+ T cells sorted from blood, collected in a trial of the OX40 agonist ivuxolimab. The chain is built from TRBV9 and TRBJ2-3; either TRBD1 or TRBD2 may supply D (5 bases each). The source of this sequence is an adult with an advanced solid tumor such as melanoma, head and neck, liver or kidney cancer. The CDR3 sequence is CASSPGIEGSTDTQYF. DNA for the CDR3: TGTGCCAGCAGCCCCGGTATAGAGGGGAGCACAGATACGCAGTATTTT.